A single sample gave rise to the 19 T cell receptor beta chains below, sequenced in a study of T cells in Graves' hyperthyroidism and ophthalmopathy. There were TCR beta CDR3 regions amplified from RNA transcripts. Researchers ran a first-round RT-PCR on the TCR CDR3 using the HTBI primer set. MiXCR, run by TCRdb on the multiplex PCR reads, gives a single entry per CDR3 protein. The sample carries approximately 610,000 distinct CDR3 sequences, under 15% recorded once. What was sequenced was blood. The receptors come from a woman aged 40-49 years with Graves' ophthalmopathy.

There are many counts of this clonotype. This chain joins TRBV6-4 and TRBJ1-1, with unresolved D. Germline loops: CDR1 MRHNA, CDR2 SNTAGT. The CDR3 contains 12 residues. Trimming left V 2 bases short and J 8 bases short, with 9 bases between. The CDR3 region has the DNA TGTGCCAGCAGTGACGGCAGAACCGAAGCTTTCTTT. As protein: CASSDGRTEAFF.

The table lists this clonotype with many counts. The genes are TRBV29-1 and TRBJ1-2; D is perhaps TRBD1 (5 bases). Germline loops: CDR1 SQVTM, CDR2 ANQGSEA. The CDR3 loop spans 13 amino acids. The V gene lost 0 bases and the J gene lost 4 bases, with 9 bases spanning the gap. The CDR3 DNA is TGCAGCGTTGAAGAGGACAACAGCTATGGCTACACCTTC. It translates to CSVEEDNSYGYTF.

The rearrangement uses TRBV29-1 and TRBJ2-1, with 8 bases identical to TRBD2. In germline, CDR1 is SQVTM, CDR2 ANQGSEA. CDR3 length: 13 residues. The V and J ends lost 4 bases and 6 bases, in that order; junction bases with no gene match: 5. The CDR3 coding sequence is TGCAGCGTTGTAGGGCTAGCGGGCAATGAGCAGTTCTTC. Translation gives CSVVGLAGNEQFF.

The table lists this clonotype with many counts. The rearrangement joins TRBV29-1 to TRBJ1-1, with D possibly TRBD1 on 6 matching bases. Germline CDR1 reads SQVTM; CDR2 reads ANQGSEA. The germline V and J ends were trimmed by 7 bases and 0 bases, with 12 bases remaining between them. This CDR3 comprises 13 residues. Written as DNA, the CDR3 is TGCAGCGACCGGACAGAGTTGAACACTGAAGCTTTCTTT. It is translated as CSDRTELNTEAFF.

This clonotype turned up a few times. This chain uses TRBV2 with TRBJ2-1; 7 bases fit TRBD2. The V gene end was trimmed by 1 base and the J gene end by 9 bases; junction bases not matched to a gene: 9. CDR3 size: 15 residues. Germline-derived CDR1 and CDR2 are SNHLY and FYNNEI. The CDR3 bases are TGTGCCAGCAGTGAAGTCGTTGCTGGGGGGGGTGAGCAGTTCTTC. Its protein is CASSEVVAGGGEQFF.

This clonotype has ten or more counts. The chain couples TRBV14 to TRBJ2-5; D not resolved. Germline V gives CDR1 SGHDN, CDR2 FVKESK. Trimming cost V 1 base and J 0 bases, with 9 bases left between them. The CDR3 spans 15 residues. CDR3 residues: CASSQGYHYQETQYF. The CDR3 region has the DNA TGTGCCAGCAGCCAAGGATACCATTACCAAGAGACCCAGTACTTC.

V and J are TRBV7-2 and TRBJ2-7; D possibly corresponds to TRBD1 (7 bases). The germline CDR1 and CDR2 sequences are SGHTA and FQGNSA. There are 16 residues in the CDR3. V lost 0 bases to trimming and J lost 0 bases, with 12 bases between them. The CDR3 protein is CASSLAQGGGSYEQYF. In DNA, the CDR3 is TGTGCCAGCAGCTTAGCCCAGGGGGGAGGCTCCTACGAGCAGTACTTC.

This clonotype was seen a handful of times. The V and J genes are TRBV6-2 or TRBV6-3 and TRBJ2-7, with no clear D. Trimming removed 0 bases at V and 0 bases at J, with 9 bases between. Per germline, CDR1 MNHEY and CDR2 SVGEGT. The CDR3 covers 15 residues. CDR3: CASSYSNGGSYEQYF. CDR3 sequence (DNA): TGTGCCAGCAGTTACTCAAACGGTGGCTCCTACGAGCAGTACTTC.

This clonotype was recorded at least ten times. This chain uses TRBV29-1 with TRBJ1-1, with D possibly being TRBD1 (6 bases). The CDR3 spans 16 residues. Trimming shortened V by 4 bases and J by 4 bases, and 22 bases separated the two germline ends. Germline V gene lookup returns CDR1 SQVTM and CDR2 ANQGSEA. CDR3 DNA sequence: TGCAGCGTTGGGTCTAGGGGGGGAGGGGTCGGCACTGAAGCTTTCTTT. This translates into CSVGSRGGGVGTEAFF.

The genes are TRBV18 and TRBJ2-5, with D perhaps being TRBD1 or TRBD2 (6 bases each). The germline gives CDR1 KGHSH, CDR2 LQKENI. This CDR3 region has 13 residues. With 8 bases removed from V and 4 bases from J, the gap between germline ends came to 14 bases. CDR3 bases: TGTGCCAGCCAGCGGACAGCGGGAGAGACCCAGTACTTC. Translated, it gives CASQRTAGETQYF.

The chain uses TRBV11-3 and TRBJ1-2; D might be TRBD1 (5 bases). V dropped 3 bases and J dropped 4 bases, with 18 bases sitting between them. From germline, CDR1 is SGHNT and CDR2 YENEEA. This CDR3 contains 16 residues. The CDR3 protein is CASSLGPALTGYGYTF. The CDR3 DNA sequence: TGTGCCAGCAGCTTGGGACCCGCCCTGACTGGCTATGGCTACACCTTC.

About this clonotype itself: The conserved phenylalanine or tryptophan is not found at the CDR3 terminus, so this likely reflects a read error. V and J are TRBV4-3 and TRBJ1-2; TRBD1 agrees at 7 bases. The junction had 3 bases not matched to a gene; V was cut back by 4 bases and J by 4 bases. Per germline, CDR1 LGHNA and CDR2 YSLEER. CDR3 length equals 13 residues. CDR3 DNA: TGCGCCAGCAGCCCATACAGGGGCTATGGCTACACCCTC. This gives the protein CASSPYRGYGYTL.

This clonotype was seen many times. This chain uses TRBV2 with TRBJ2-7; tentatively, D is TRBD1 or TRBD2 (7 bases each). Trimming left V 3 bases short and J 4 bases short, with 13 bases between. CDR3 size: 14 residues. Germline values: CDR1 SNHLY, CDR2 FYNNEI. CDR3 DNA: TGTGCCAGCAGTGAGGGAGGGGGCGGATACGAGCAGTACTTC. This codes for CASSEGGGGYEQYF.

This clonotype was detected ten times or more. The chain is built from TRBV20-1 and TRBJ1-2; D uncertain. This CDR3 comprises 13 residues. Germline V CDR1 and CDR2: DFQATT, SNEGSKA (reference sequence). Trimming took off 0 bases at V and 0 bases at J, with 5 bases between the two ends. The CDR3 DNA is TGCAGTGCTAGAGACGGCTCTAACTATGGCTACACCTTC. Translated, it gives CSARDGSNYGYTF.

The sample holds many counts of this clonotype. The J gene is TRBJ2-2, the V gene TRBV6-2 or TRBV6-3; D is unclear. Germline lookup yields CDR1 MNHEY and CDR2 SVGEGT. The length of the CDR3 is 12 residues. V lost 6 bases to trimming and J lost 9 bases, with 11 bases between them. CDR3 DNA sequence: TGTGCCAGCAGCCTCATGGGAAGGGAGCTGTTTTTT. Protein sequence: CASSLMGRELFF.

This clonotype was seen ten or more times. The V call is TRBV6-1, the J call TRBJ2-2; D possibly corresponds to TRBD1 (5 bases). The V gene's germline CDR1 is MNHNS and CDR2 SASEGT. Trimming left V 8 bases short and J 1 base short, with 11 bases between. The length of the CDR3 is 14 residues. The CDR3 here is CASARVLNTGELFF. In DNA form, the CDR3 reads TGTGCCAGCGCCAGGGTCTTGAACACCGGGGAGCTGTTTTTT.

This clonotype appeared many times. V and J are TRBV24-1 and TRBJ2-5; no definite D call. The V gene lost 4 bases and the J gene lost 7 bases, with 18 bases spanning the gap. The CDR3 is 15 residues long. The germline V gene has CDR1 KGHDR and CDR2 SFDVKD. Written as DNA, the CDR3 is TGTGCCACCAGTGACTCCCCCGACGCCTTCGGGACCCAGTACTTC. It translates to CATSDSPDAFGTQYF.

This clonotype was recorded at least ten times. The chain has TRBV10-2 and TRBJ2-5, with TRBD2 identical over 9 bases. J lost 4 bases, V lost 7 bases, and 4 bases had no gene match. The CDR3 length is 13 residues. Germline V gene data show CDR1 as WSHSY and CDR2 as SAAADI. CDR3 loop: CASIPAGGETQYF. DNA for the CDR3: TGCGCCAGCATTCCAGCGGGAGGAGAGACCCAGTACTTC.

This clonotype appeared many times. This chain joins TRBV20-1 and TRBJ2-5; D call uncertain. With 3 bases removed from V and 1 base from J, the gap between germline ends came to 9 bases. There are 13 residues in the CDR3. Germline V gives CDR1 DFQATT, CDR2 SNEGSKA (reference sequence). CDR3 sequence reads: CSASPSTQETQYF. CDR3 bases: TGCAGTGCTAGCCCCTCCACCCAAGAGACCCAGTACTTC.